This entry concerns a single T cell receptor beta chain. Germline loops: CDR1 MNHEY, CDR2 SVGEGT. The trim removed 6 bases at V and 6 bases at J, leaving 16 bases unmatched. The CDR3 has 17 amino acids. This sample was taken from a study of blood T cell repertoires in COVID-19. Background on the study: Sites in the United States, Italy and Spain provided acute and convalescent COVID-19 samples.

Clones were read by immunoSEQ multiplex PCR, and TCRdb kept only the in-frame ones, dropping some. The sample includes approximately 170,000 clones, 83% of them seen just once. This chain connects TRBV6-2 or TRBV6-3 to TRBJ2-7, with TRBD2 identical over 11 bases. This TCR derives from a woman at least 80 years old with acute or convalescent COVID-19. The sequenced sample was peripheral blood. CDR3 region: CASSPGWTSGFGREQYF. In nucleotides, the CDR3 is TGTGCCAGCAGCCCTGGTTGGACTAGCGGGTTTGGTCGCGAGCAGTACTTC.